These 13 T cell receptor beta chains share one sample of origin, sequenced in a study of blood T cell repertoires in COVID-19. TCRdb's table, derived via immunoSEQ multiplex PCR, lists solely in-frame clones and lacks some. Among 250,000 to 350,000 clones listed, about 90% were seen once. The sequenced sample consisted of peripheral blood. The receptors stem from a woman aged 45-60 years who had recovered from COVID-19.

The chain carries TRBV27 and TRBJ2-3; 7 nucleotides line up with TRBD1. V trimming: 9 bases; J trimming: 0 bases; junction bases outside the gene matches: 15. The CDR3 is made up of 17 amino acids. The germline V gene encodes CDR1 MNHEY and CDR2 SMNVEV (reference sequence). CDR3: CASRGGGQVRSTDTQYF. The CDR3 nucleotides are TGTGCCAGTCGTGGAGGTGGACAGGTTCGAAGCACAGATACGCAGTATTTT.

Worth noting for this clone: The sample has other DNA sequences that encode this CDR3 too. V and J are TRBV19 and TRBJ1-1; D is unclear. Trimming took off 5 bases at V and 2 bases at J, with 9 bases between the two ends. The germline V gene encodes CDR1 LNHDA and CDR2 SQIVND (reference sequence). This CDR3 spans 13 amino acids. The CDR3: CASSVQVNTEAFF. The CDR3 DNA reads TGTGCCAGTAGTGTGCAGGTTAACACTGAAGCTTTCTTT.

This clone was recorded only once. J is TRBJ1-2 and V is TRBV28; TRBD1 agrees at 7 bases. CDR1 and CDR2 (germline): MDHEN, SYDVKM. V lost 4 bases to trimming and J lost 3 bases; unmatched junction nucleotides: 5. This CDR3 region has 14 residues. The CDR3 protein is CASSSSDRDYGYTF. For the CDR3, the DNA is TGTGCCAGCAGTTCTTCCGACAGGGACTATGGCTACACCTTC.

This chain joins TRBV11-2 and TRBJ1-6; possible D gene TRBD1, 5 bases. This CDR3 has 15 residues. The V end was cut by 1 base, the J end by 10 bases, with 14 bases between. Germline CDR1 is SGHAT and CDR2 is FQNNGV. The CDR3 reads CASSLGGGLWSPLHF. CDR3 in DNA: TGTGCCAGCAGCTTAGGGGGCGGTCTGTGGTCACCCCTCCACTTT.

This clone has only a few counts. The chain joins TRBV5-1 to TRBJ2-7; 8 bases are shared with TRBD1. CDR3 length: 15 residues. The V gene end was trimmed by 3 bases and the J gene end by 12 bases; junction bases not matched to a gene: 17. Germline lookup yields CDR1 SGHRS and CDR2 YFSETQ. CDR3 residues: CASSSERDRYSVWYF. The CDR3 DNA reads as TGCGCCAGCAGCTCGGAGAGGGACAGGTACTCAGTGTGGTACTTC.

This chain uses TRBV27 with TRBJ2-4; TRBD1 matches 9 bases. V trimming: 5 bases; J trimming: 3 bases; junction bases outside the gene matches: 14. This CDR3 contains 18 residues. Germline lookup yields CDR1 MNHEY and CDR2 SMNVEV (reference sequence). The CDR3 region is CASSPGQGVPLGKNIQYF. CDR3 DNA: TGTGCCAGCAGTCCGGGACAGGGAGTCCCCTTAGGCAAAAACATTCAGTACTTC.

The rearrangement joins TRBV6-2 or TRBV6-3 to TRBJ1-2; no definite D call. There are 11 residues in the CDR3. The germline V gene encodes CDR1 MNHEY and CDR2 SVGEGT. V lost 5 bases and J lost 3, with 4 bases in between. For the CDR3, the DNA is TGTGCCAGCAGTCTCTACTATGGCTACACCTTC. Translating it yields CASSLYYGYTF.

This sequence joins TRBV19 and TRBJ1-1, with D maybe TRBD1 (6 bases). Trimming cost V 5 bases and J 0 bases, with 16 bases left between them. The germline gives CDR1 LNHDA, CDR2 SQIVND (reference sequence). This CDR3 comprises 16 residues. The CDR3 sequence: CASSFRTVNMNTEAFF. In DNA form, the CDR3 reads TGTGCCAGTAGTTTCCGGACAGTAAATATGAACACTGAAGCTTTCTTT.

The chain combines TRBV7-9 with TRBJ2-5, with 8 bases identical to TRBD1. Germline CDR1 and CDR2: SEHNR and FQNEAQ (reference sequence). V gave up 10 bases and J gave up 5 bases; unmatched junction bases: 15. The CDR3 extends over 15 amino acids. The CDR3, as DNA: TGTGCCACCGATGGGTCTCAGGGGGCACGGGAGACCCAGTACTTC. It translates to CATDGSQGARETQYF.

V and J are TRBV6-2 or TRBV6-3 and TRBJ1-2, with a weak D call TRBD1 (5 bases). The length of the CDR3 is 17 residues. The germline gives CDR1 MNHEY, CDR2 SVGEGT. With 6 bases removed from V and 7 bases from J, the gap between germline ends came to 27 bases. The CDR3 DNA sequence: TGTGCCAGCAGGCCTCCTGTACAGGTGATAGGATGGCGTGGCTACACCTTC. It yields the protein CASRPPVQVIGWRGYTF.

The chain joins TRBV19 to TRBJ2-5, with 10 positions matching TRBD2. Germline V gene data show CDR1 as LNHDA and CDR2 as SQIVND (reference sequence). Trimming took 7 bases from V and 2 from J; bases not matched to a gene: 1. This CDR3 spans 13 amino acids. This CDR3 reads CASTLAGQETQYF. DNA for the CDR3: TGTGCCAGTACACTAGCGGGGCAAGAGACCCAGTACTTC. The full variable domain, rest sourced from reference TRBV19 and TRBJ2-5, is DGGITQSPKYLFRKEGQNVTLSCEQNLNHDAMYWYRQDPGQGLRLIYYSQIVNDFQKGDIAEGYSVSREKKESFPLTVTSAQKNPTAFYLCASTLAGQETQYFGPGTRLLVL.

In this sample, this clone turned up once. The chain joins TRBV25-1 to TRBJ2-1, with 7 bases that match TRBD1. Germline assignment: CDR1 MGHDK and CDR2 SYGVNS. V lost 2 bases and J lost 4; bases outside the gene matches: 5. The CDR3 consists of 15 residues. CDR3 in DNA: TGTGCCAGCAGTGAAGGGGACAGCCGGTACAATGAGCAGTTCTTC. Translating it yields CASSEGDSRYNEQFF.

The V gene is TRBV10-1, the J gene TRBJ1-1; perhaps TRBD1 as D (5 bases). Germline V gene lookup returns CDR1 WNHNN and CDR2 SYGVQD (reference sequence). Trimming cost V 3 bases and J 5 bases, with 13 bases left between them. This CDR3 comprises 14 residues. CDR3 residues: CASSDGQGGTEAFF. In nucleotides, the CDR3 is TGCGCCAGCAGTGATGGGCAGGGTGGGACTGAAGCTTTCTTT.